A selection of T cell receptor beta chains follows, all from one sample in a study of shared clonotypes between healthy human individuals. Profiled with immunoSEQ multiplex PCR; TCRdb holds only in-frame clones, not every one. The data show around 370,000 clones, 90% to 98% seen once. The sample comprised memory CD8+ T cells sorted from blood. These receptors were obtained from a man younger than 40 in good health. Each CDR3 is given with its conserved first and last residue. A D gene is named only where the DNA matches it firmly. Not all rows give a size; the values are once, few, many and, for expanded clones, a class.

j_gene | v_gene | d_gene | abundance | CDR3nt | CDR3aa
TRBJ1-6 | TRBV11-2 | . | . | TGTGCCAGCAGCCACCCCGGGGTTGGGTCACCCCTCCACTTT | CASSHPGVGSPLHF
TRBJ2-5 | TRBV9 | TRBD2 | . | TGTGCCAGCAGCGTATTTCCTAGCGGGAGTGAGACCCAGTACTTC | CASSVFPSGSETQYF
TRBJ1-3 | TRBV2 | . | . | TGTGCCAGCAGTGCATCCAGCTCTGGAAACACCATATATTTT | CASSASSSGNTIYF
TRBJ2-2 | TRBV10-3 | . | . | TGTGCCATGGGGCCCAAAGACACCGGGGAGCTGTTTTTT | CAMGPKDTGELFF
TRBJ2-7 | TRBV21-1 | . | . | TGTGCCAGCAGCAGGGGCGGGCCCTACGAGCAGTACTTC | CASSRGGPYEQYF
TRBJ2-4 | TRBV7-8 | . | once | TGTGCCAGCAGCTTAGGGAGCTCTGTTCAGTACTTC | CASSLGSSVQYF
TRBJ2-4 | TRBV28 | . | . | TGTGCCAGCAGTTCCCCTGGGTTTATTAACATTCAGTACTTC | CASSSPGFINIQYF
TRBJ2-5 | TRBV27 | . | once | TGTGCCAGCAGTTTATGGGGGGCTCAGACCCAGTACTTC | CASSLWGAQTQYF
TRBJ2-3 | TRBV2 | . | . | TGTGCCAGCAGTGACCCTGGGGGGAGCACAGATACGCAGTATTTT | CASSDPGGSTDTQYF
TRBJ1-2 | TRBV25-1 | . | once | TGTGCCAGCAAAGGGTCAGGGAAGGGCTACACCTTC | CASKGSGKGYTF
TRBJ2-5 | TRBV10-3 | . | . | TGTGCCATCAGTGCGGGCGGGCAGGAGACCCAGTACTTC | CAISAGGQETQYF
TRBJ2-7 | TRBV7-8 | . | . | TGTGCCAGCAGCTTAGGTGGGAGGTCCTACGAGCAGTACTTC | CASSLGGRSYEQYF
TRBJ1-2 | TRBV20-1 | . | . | TGCAGTGCTATACAGAACTATGGCTACACCTTC | CSAIQNYGYTF
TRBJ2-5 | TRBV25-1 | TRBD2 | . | TGTGCCAGCAGTGGGGGCGGGAGAGAGACCCAGTACTTC | CASSGGGRETQYF
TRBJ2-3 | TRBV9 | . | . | TGTGCCAGCAGCCCCGGACGCAGCACAGATACGCAGTATTTT | CASSPGRSTDTQYF
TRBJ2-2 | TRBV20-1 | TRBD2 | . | TGCAGTGCTCGGGGGGCCGGGGAGCTGTTTTTT | CSARGAGELFF
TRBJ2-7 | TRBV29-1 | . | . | TGCAGCGGGCTTGGTAGGGCTTCCTACGAGCAGTACTTC | CSGLGRASYEQYF
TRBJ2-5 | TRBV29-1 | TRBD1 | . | TGCAGCGTCGTGACAGGGGCGGAGACCCAGTACTTC | CSVVTGAETQYF
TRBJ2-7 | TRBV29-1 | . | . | TGCAGCGTTGAAGACAACTCCTACGAGCAGTACTTC | CSVEDNSYEQYF
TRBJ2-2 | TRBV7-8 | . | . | TGTGCCAGCAGCCGCGTGGTGGTGGAGCGGCCAACCAAGAACACCGGGGAGCTGTTTTTT | CASSRVVVERPTKNTGELFF
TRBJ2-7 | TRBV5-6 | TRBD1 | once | TGTGCCAGCAGCTTGGTGGGCAGGGGGCGAGTCGAGCAGTACTTC | CASSLVGRGRVEQYF
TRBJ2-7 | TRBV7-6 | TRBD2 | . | TGTGCCAGCAGCTTAGTTACCGGGACTAGCTTCTACGAGCAGTACTTC | CASSLVTGTSFYEQYF
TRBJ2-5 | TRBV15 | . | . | TGTGCCACCAGCAGAATGGCAGTCCAAGAGACCCAGTACTTC | CATSRMAVQETQYF
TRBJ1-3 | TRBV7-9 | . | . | TGTGCCAGCAGCCCCCAGGGGTTTCCTGGAAACACCATATATTTT | CASSPQGFPGNTIYF
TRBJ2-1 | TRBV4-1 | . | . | TGCGCCAGCAGCCAAGGGGGACCCTTCAATGAGCAGTTCTTC | CASSQGGPFNEQFF
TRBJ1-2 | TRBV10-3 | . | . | TGTGCCATCAGTGAGTCGATAATGGGATCTTATGGCTACACCTTC | CAISESIMGSYGYTF
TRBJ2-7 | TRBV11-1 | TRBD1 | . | TGTGCCAGCAGCTTGGGGACAGGGGCCGAGCAGTACTTC | CASSLGTGAEQYF
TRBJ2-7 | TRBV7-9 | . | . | TGTGCCAGCAGCTTAGCGCTGTTCTACGAGCAGTACTTC | CASSLALFYEQYF
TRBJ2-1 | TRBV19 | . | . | TGTGCCAGTTCGAACGGCAACCTTTACAATGAGCAGTTCTTC | CASSNGNLYNEQFF
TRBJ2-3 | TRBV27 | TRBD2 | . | TGTGCCAGCGGAACCTATAGCGGGAGGGGAAGCACAGATACGCAGTATTTT | CASGTYSGRGSTDTQYF
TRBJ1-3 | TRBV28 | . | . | TGTGCCAGCAGTCCCTCAGGTGCTTCTGGAAACACCATATATTTT | CASSPSGASGNTIYF